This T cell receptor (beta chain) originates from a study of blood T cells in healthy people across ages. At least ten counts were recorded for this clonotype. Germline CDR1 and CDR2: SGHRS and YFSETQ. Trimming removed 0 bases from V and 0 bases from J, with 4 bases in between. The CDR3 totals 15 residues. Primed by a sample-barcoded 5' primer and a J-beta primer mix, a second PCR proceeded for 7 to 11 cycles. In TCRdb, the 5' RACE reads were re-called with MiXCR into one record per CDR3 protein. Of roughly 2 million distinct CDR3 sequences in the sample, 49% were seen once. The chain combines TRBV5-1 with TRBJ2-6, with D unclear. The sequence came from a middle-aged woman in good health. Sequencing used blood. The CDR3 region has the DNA TGCGCCAGCAGCTTGGATGTCTCTGGGGCCAACGTCCTGACTTTC. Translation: CASSLDVSGANVLTF. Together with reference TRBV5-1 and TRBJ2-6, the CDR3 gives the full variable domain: KAGVTQTPRYLIKTRGQQVTLSCSPISGHRSVSWYQQTPGQGLQFLFEYFSETQRNKGNFPGRFSGRQFSNSRSEMNVSTLELGDSALYLCASSLDVSGANVLTFGAGSRLTVL.